This T cell receptor beta chain was sequenced during a study of T cells in Graves' hyperthyroidism and ophthalmopathy. General study points: Researchers found most expanded thyroid clonotypes above 0.001 in blood as well.

Amplification targeted TCR beta CDR3 regions from RNA transcripts. The TCR CDR3 was amplified in a first-round RT-PCR using the HTBI primer set. In TCRdb, the multiplex PCR reads were re-called with MiXCR into one record per CDR3 protein. The table records hundreds of thousands of distinct CDR3 sequences, around 13% of them present only once. CDR1 GTSNPN and CDR2 SVGIG come from the germline V gene (reference sequence). The CDR3 is 17 residues long. Trimming removed 0 bases from V and 0 bases from J, with 17 bases in between. There are many counts of this clonotype. Its cognate antigen is unknown. The clonotype originates from a woman between 25 and 40 years old with Graves' hyperthyroidism that later progressed to Graves' ophthalmopathy. V and J are TRBV30 and TRBJ1-1, with unresolved D. Sequenced input: blood. The CDR3 DNA reads TGTGCCTGGAGTGTGGGGAGGCAGCTCTCTCTGAACACTGAAGCTTTCTTT. It translates to CAWSVGRQLSLNTEAFF.